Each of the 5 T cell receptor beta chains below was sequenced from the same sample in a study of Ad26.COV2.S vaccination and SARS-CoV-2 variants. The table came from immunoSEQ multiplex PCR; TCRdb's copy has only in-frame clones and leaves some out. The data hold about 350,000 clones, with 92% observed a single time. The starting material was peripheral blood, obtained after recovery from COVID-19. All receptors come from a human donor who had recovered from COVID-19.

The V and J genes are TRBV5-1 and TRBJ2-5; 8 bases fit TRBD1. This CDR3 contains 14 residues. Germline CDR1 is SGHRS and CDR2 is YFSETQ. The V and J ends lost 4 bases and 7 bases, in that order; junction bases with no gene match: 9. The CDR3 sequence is CASSARTGSLTQYF. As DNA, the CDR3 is TGCGCCAGCAGCGCACGGACAGGGAGTTTGACCCAGTACTTC.

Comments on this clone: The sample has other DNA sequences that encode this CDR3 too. The CDR3 nucleotides read TGTGCCAGCAGCGTAGTGGGGGGGTACCAAGAGACCCAGTACTTC. Its translation is CASSVVGGYQETQYF. The chain couples TRBV9 to TRBJ2-5, with TRBD2 matching over 7 bases. CDR1 and CDR2 (germline): SGDLS, YYNGEE. This CDR3 is built from 15 residues. The ends lost 0 bases at V and 0 bases at J; junction bases unmatched: 2.

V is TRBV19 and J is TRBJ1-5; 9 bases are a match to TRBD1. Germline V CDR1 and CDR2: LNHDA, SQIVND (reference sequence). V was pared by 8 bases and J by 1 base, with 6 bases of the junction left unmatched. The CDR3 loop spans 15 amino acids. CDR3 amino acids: CASEQGAGSNQPQHF. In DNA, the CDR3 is TGTGCCAGTGAACAGGGGGCGGGAAGCAATCAGCCCCAGCATTTT.

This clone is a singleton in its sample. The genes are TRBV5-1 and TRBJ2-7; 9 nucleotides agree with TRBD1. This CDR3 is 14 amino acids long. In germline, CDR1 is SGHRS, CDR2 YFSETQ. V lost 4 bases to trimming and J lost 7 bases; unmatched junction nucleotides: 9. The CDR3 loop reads CASSLGTGKREQYF. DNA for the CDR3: TGCGCCAGCAGCCTTGGGACAGGGAAGAGGGAGCAGTACTTC.

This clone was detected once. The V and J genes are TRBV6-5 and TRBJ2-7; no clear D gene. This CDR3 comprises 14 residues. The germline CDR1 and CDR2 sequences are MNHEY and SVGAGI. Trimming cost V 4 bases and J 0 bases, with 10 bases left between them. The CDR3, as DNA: TGTGCCAGCAGTTGGGGATTTGGCTCCTACGAGCAGTACTTC. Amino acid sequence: CASSWGFGSYEQYF.